This is a list of T cell receptor beta chains from one sample in a study of cytomegalovirus exposure and HLA in healthy donors. Using immunoSEQ multiplex PCR, the repertoire was profiled, and TCRdb retains in-frame clones only, with some absent. The sample consists of about 160,000 clones, around 77% of them appearing once. Sequencing was performed on PBMCs. These receptors all come from a man aged 35-49 years in good health and CMV-seronegative. CDR3s include the opening cysteine and the closing phenylalanine or tryptophan. A D gene is named only where the DNA matches it firmly. Clone size appears in some rows only: once, few, many, or a class for an expanded clone.

. TRBJ2-3 TRBV5-6 . CASSLLETASTDTQYF TGTGCCAGCAGCTTATTGGAGACAGCTAGCACAGATACGCAGTATTTT
few TRBJ2-6 TRBV7-3 . CASSLTLIGTGTSGANVLTF TGTGCCAGCAGCTTAACGTTAATCGGAACAGGGACCTCTGGGGCCAACGTCCTGACTTTC
. TRBJ1-1 TRBV7-9 . CASSLPGAIEAFF TGTGCCAGCAGCTTACCAGGGGCCATCGAAGCTTTCTTT
. TRBJ1-4 TRBV25-1 . CASSPGGEKLFF TGTGCCAGCAGTCCCGGCGGTGAAAAACTGTTTTTT
. TRBJ2-5 TRBV7-8 TRBD2 CASSYRGGWETQYF TGTGCCAGCAGCTACCGGGGGGGTTGGGAGACCCAGTACTTC
. TRBJ2-5 TRBV27 TRBD1 CASRAIGTGIETQYF TGTGCCAGCAGAGCTATTGGGACAGGGATAGAGACCCAGTACTTC
. TRBJ1-2 TRBV5-1 . CASSLVEASRYGYTF TGCGCCAGCAGCTTGGTAGAGGCCAGCCGTTATGGCTACACCTTC
. TRBJ2-3 TRBV5-1 TRBD1 CASSFDPEGQGDTQYF TGCGCCAGCAGCTTTGACCCGGAGGGACAGGGAGATACGCAGTATTTT
. TRBJ1-4 TRBV4-2 . CASSQDLSRADEKLFF TGTGCCAGCAGCCAAGATTTATCCAGGGCCGATGAAAAACTGTTTTTT
. TRBJ1-2 TRBV28 TRBD1 CASSLVTGVGYTF TGTGCCAGCAGTTTAGTCACAGGGGTCGGCTACACCTTC
once TRBJ2-1 TRBV2 . CASSEGLLISSYNEQFF TGTGCCAGCAGTGAGGGACTGCTAATAAGCTCCTACAATGAGCAGTTCTTC
few TRBJ1-1 TRBV4-1 . CASRPLPLGGTEAFF TGCGCCAGCCGCCCCCTCCCCCTAGGTGGCACTGAAGCTTTCTTT
. TRBJ2-2 TRBV19 TRBD2 CASSKRALAGDATGELFF TGTGCCAGTAGTAAGAGGGCACTAGCGGGAGATGCTACCGGGGAGCTGTTTTTT
. TRBJ2-1 TRBV9 TRBD2 CASSLTGTSGYNEQFF TGTGCCAGCAGCTTAACCGGGACTAGCGGCTACAATGAGCAGTTCTTC
. TRBJ1-3 TRBV27 . CASSPGGNTIYF TGTGCCAGCAGTCCAGGGGGAAACACCATATATTTT
. TRBJ2-1 TRBV10-3 TRBD2 CAISDWTSGSQWEQFF TGTGCCATCAGTGACTGGACTAGCGGGAGCCAGTGGGAGCAGTTCTTC
once TRBJ2-7 TRBV7-9 TRBD2 CSSSPLAGDYEQYF TGTTCCAGCAGCCCTCTAGCGGGAGACTACGAGCAGTACTTC
. TRBJ2-7 TRBV29-1 TRBD1 CSVVGPRGLISYEQYF TGCAGCGTTGTAGGCCCCAGGGGGCTTATCTCCTACGAGCAGTACTTC
. TRBJ1-2 TRBV14 . CASSPSTGSFYGYTF TGTGCCAGCAGCCCTAGTACAGGGAGCTTCTATGGCTACACCTTC
. TRBJ2-5 TRBV2 . CASTMGRETQYF TGTGCCAGCACGATGGGCCGGGAGACCCAGTACTTC
. TRBJ1-2 TRBV6-5 . CASGDNYGYTF TGTGCCAGCGGAGACAACTATGGCTACACCTTC
. TRBJ1-2 TRBV28 . CASSVGGAARGYTF TGTGCCAGCAGCGTGGGCGGGGCCGCCCGGGGCTACACCTTC
. TRBJ2-6 TRBV6-1 . CASRLARSGANGLTF TGTGCCAGCCGCTTGGCCCGCTCTGGGGCCAACGGCCTGACTTTC
. TRBJ2-1 TRBV28 TRBD2 CASSLGGTAGEQFF TGTGCCAGCAGTTTGGGAGGGACCGCAGGCGAGCAGTTCTTC
. TRBJ1-4 TRBV6-1 . CAVQGRYNEKLFF TGTGCCGTACAGGGACGTTACAATGAAAAACTGTTTTTT
few TRBJ2-5 TRBV2 . CASSEARGRAETQYF TGTGCCAGCAGTGAAGCTAGAGGCAGGGCAGAGACCCAGTACTTC
. TRBJ2-5 TRBV7-2 TRBD1 CASSYRQGQETQYF TGTGCCAGCAGCTATCGACAGGGCCAAGAGACCCAGTACTTC
. TRBJ2-7 TRBV4-2 . CASSQEWHSTVPLRVQYF TGTGCCAGCAGCCAAGAATGGCATTCGACAGTCCCCCTACGAGTGCAGTACTTC
. TRBJ2-1 TRBV30 TRBD2 CAWSDPGLAGWNEQFF TGTGCCTGGAGTGATCCGGGACTAGCGGGTTGGAATGAGCAGTTCTTC
. TRBJ1-2 TRBV7-2 . CASSFGGEGYGGYTF TGTGCCAGCAGCTTCGGAGGGGAGGGGTATGGTGGCTACACCTTC
. TRBJ2-6 TRBV18 . CASSNSSGANVLTF TGTGCCAGCTCAAACAGCTCTGGGGCCAACGTCCTGACTTTC
. TRBJ2-7 TRBV27 . CASSRDSAYEQYF TGTGCCAGCTCCCGGGACTCCGCCTACGAGCAGTACTTC
few TRBJ1-1 TRBV28 . CASSPPRAQREAFF TGTGCCAGCAGCCCGCCCAGGGCACAACGTGAAGCTTTCTTT
. TRBJ2-1 TRBV7-2 TRBD2 CASSAAGGLAGSYNEQFF TGTGCCAGCAGCGCGGCCGGGGGACTAGCGGGTTCCTACAATGAGCAGTTCTTC
few TRBJ1-2 TRBV30 . CAWMSFSGGYTF TGTGCCTGGATGTCCTTCTCGGGAGGCTACACCTTC
. TRBJ1-2 TRBV27 . CASSLSGIQSYGYTF TGTGCCAGCAGTTTATCCGGGATACAGAGTTATGGCTACACCTTC
. TRBJ2-7 TRBV11-2 . CASSLPGPLAWEQYF TGTGCCAGCAGCCTCCCGGGTCCGCTAGCCTGGGAGCAGTACTTC
few TRBJ1-2 TRBV27 TRBD1 CASSPGDRPLGGYTF TGTGCCAGCAGTCCCGGGGACAGGCCCCTTGGTGGCTACACCTTC
. TRBJ2-7 TRBV11-2 . CASSLVGRSGEQYF TGTGCCAGCAGCTTAGTCGGCAGGTCGGGGGAGCAGTACTTC
. TRBJ1-1 TRBV7-2 . CASSLVGTAAGTEAFF TGTGCCAGCAGCTTAGTCGGGACCGCGGCGGGGACTGAAGCTTTCTTT
. TRBJ2-2 TRBV5-1 TRBD2 CASHGLAGMNTGELFF TGCGCCAGCCATGGACTAGCGGGAATGAACACCGGGGAGCTGTTTTTT
. TRBJ1-3 TRBV28 TRBD1 CASSPQGTGNTIYF TGTGCCAGCAGTCCACAGGGGACCGGAAACACCATATATTTT
. TRBJ2-1 TRBV9 TRBD2 CASSGLAGADYNEQFF TGTGCCAGCAGCGGTTTAGCGGGAGCCGACTACAATGAGCAGTTCTTC
. TRBJ1-1 TRBV7-9 . CASRPGGERRAEAFF TGTGCCAGCCGCCCGGGGGGGGAACGCCGCGCTGAAGCTTTCTTT
. TRBJ2-2 TRBV5-4 . CASSLTGFNTGELFF TGTGCCAGCAGCTTGACAGGATTTAACACCGGGGAGCTGTTTTTT
. TRBJ2-3 TRBV10-3 . CAISDPRKVDTQYF TGTGCCATCAGTGATCCGAGGAAGGTAGATACGCAGTATTTT
. TRBJ2-3 TRBV7-3 TRBD1 CASSSAGQGAGDTQYF TGTGCCAGCAGTTCCGCCGGACAGGGGGCCGGAGATACGCAGTATTTT
. TRBJ2-4 TRBV19 . CATRAGGSKNIQYF TGTGCCACTCGGGCCGGGGGTTCCAAAAACATTCAGTACTTC
. TRBJ2-1 TRBV10-3 . CAISDPGEQFF TGTGCCATCAGTGATCCGGGTGAGCAGTTCTTC
. TRBJ2-7 TRBV7-8 . CFCKQRPAYEQYF TGTTTTTGCAAGCAGAGGCCGGCATACGAGCAGTACTTC
. TRBJ2-3 TRBV10-1 TRBD2 CASSAAGGPGDTQYF TGCGCCAGCAGTGCTGCGGGAGGGCCGGGAGATACGCAGTATTTT